These 18 T cell receptor beta chains share one sample of origin, sequenced in a study of cytomegalovirus exposure and HLA in healthy donors (dated by TCRdb to 2015 to 2018). Receptor libraries were prepared by the immunoSEQ multiplex PCR assay. TCRdb obtained this table from immuneACCESS and retained in-frame rearrangements with V and J assigned. These tables miss some clones; where compared with another copy, unresolved V genes account for less than half of the shortfall, and the remainder is unexplained. Counted in this sample were some 140,000 clones; around 88% of them appeared once. The biggest ten clones account for about a fifth of the sample. Sequenced: PBMCs. These receptor sequences come from a man aged 18 to 35 in good health and CMV-seropositive.

V usage is TRBV6-1 and J usage is TRBJ2-7; D possibly corresponds to TRBD1 (6 bases). The V gene lost 2 bases and the J gene lost 7 bases, with 12 bases spanning the gap. The CDR3 has 13 residues. Germline CDR1 and CDR2: MNHNS and SASEGT. The DNA for the CDR3 is TGTGCCAGCAGTGAAAGGCAGGGGCAGGAGCAGTACTTC. It translates to CASSERQGQEQYF.

The sample holds one count of this clone. For the CDR3, the DNA is TGTGCCAGCAGCCCCTCGGACAGGGTTTCAAACTATGGCTACACCTTC. The encoded protein is CASSPSDRVSNYGYTF. The chain is built from TRBV9 and TRBJ1-2; 8 bases line up with TRBD1. CDR1 and CDR2 (germline): SGDLS, YYNGEE. After removal of 4 bases from V and 2 bases from J, the junction contained 10 bases not matched to a gene. CDR3 length equals 16 residues.

This clone occurred once. The V and J genes are TRBV27 and TRBJ1-2, with TRBD1 identical over 11 bases. Germline V gene lookup returns CDR1 MNHEY and CDR2 SMNVEV (reference sequence). The J segment lost 0 bases and the V segment lost 1 base, leaving 4 bases of the junction unmatched. This CDR3 region has 17 residues. The CDR3: CASSLLGQGGANYGYTF. In nucleotides, the CDR3 is TGTGCCAGCAGTTTATTGGGACAGGGGGGGGCTAACTATGGCTACACCTTC.

J is TRBJ1-2 and V is TRBV20-1; weak D call: TRBD1 (6 bases). The V end was cut by 7 bases, the J end by 1 base, with 7 bases between. Germline values: CDR1 DFQATT, CDR2 SNEGSKA (reference sequence). The CDR3 spans 11 residues. The CDR3 reads CSEQGNYGYTF. The CDR3 region has the DNA TGCAGTGAACAGGGTAACTATGGCTACACCTTC.

This chain uses TRBV27 with TRBJ2-5; 10 bases fit TRBD2. CDR3 size: 18 residues. Germline-derived CDR1 and CDR2 are MNHEY and SMNVEV (reference sequence). With V trimmed by 3 bases and J by 4 bases, 14 bases remained unmatched. CDR3 nucleotides: TGTGCCAGCAGTTTTTATAGCGGGGGGACCCCACGGGGAGAGACCCAGTACTTC. Protein: CASSFYSGGTPRGETQYF.

The J gene is TRBJ1-6, the V gene TRBV6-5; no reliable D call. The CDR3 covers 14 residues. V lost 6 bases, J lost 0 bases, and 6 bases lay in between. Germline V lookup: CDR1 MNHEY, CDR2 SVGAGI. CDR3 DNA sequence: TGTGCCAGCAGGTCGAGCTCCTATAATTCACCCCTCCACTTT. Protein: CASRSSSYNSPLHF.

This chain joins TRBV7-8 and TRBJ1-4, with 9 positions matching TRBD1. Germline V CDR1 and CDR2: SGHVS, FQNEAQ. The V and J ends lost 1 base and 6 bases, in that order; junction bases with no gene match: 12. The CDR3 is 18 residues long. The CDR3: CASSLVTFTGGYDEKLFF. In DNA form, the CDR3 reads TGTGCCAGCAGCTTAGTTACCTTCACAGGGGGCTACGATGAAAAACTGTTTTTT.

The chain links TRBV4-3 to TRBJ2-7; D is ambiguous. V was trimmed by 0 bases and J by 1 base, leaving 7 bases between them. The V gene's germline CDR1 is LGHNA and CDR2 YSLEER. This CDR3 is 14 amino acids long. DNA for the CDR3: TGCGCCAGCAGCCAAGAATACAGTTCCTACGAGCAGTACTTC. Encoded protein: CASSQEYSSYEQYF.

The CDR3 coding sequence is TGTGCCAGCAGGGGGACTAGCGGGAGAGGCACCAATGAGCAGTTCTTC. Residues: CASRGTSGRGTNEQFF. This chain uses TRBV2 with TRBJ2-1, with 14 bases fitting TRBD2. Trimming removed 6 bases from V and 6 bases from J; junction bases left unmatched: 7. Germline CDR1 and CDR2: SNHLY and FYNNEI. The CDR3 extends over 16 amino acids.

The J gene is TRBJ2-3, the V gene TRBV5-1; 10 bases match TRBD2. From germline, CDR1 is SGHRS and CDR2 YFSETQ. The V and J ends lost 7 bases and 1 base, in that order; junction bases with no gene match: 9. This CDR3 has 16 amino acids. This chain's CDR3 is CASRGLTSGGTDTQYF. CDR3 nucleotide sequence: TGCGCCAGCCGCGGCCTCACTAGCGGGGGCACAGATACGCAGTATTTT.

The chain carries TRBV5-1 and TRBJ2-7; TRBD1 matches 8 bases. The germline V gene has CDR1 SGHRS and CDR2 YFSETQ. Losses at the gene ends were 7 bases for V and 1 base for J; bases not matched to a gene: 13. The CDR3 sequence is 16 residues long. CDR3 loop: CASRPPRTGFSYEQYF. In DNA, the CDR3 is TGCGCCAGCCGCCCACCAAGGACAGGGTTTTCCTACGAGCAGTACTTC.

The rearrangement links TRBV4-3 to TRBJ2-3; D is possibly TRBD2 (5 bases). The CDR3 has 14 amino acids. Germline CDR1 reads LGHNA; CDR2 reads YSLEER. V shed 4 bases and J shed 0 bases, with 8 bases lying between them. CDR3 in amino acids: CASSRGASTDTQYF. CDR3 DNA: TGCGCCAGCAGCCGGGGAGCTAGCACAGATACGCAGTATTTT.

This chain links TRBV5-1 with TRBJ2-7, with TRBD1 matching over 11 bases. The CDR3 is made up of 15 amino acids. The germline gives CDR1 SGHRS, CDR2 YFSETQ. Trimming took 3 bases from V and 9 from J; bases not matched to a gene: 11. The chain's CDR3 is CASSSGRTGGALQYF. The CDR3 bases are TGCGCCAGCAGCTCAGGCCGGACAGGGGGCGCTTTGCAGTACTTC.

The chain links TRBV4-1 to TRBJ2-3; 10 positions agree with TRBD2. The germline V gene has CDR1 MGHRA and CDR2 YSYEKL. The CDR3 sequence is 17 residues long. V gave up 4 bases and J gave up 4 bases; unmatched junction bases: 11. Here the CDR3 DNA reads TGCGCCAGCAGCCCCCGGGCTAGCGGGAGTTGGGCAGATACGCAGTATTTT. Protein sequence: CASSPRASGSWADTQYF.

The J gene is TRBJ1-2, the V gene TRBV11-2; possibly TRBD1 for D (6 bases). The CDR3 is 14 amino acids. The V end lost 1 base, the J end lost 3 bases, and 9 bases lay between the germline ends. Germline V gene data show CDR1 as SGHAT and CDR2 as FQNNGV. This CDR3 reads CASSLVPGDYGYTF. CDR3 DNA sequence: TGTGCCAGCAGCTTAGTTCCAGGGGACTATGGCTACACCTTC.

For the CDR3, the DNA is TGTGCCAGTACCGCCCCGGACAGGGGTGCCGAGCAGTACTTC. Protein: CASTAPDRGAEQYF. The chain carries TRBV19 and TRBJ2-7, with 9 nucleotides matching TRBD1. CDR3 size: 14 residues. CDR1 is LNHDA and CDR2 is SQIVND in the germline V gene (reference sequence). V trimming: 7 bases; J trimming: 6 bases; junction bases outside the gene matches: 10.

This chain joins TRBV7-2 and TRBJ2-3; TRBD2 matches 14 bases. The CDR3 sequence is 16 residues long. V lost 4 bases and J lost 3; bases outside the gene matches: 3. In germline, CDR1 is SGHTA, CDR2 FQGNSA. Here the CDR3 DNA reads TGTGCCAGCAGCTCCGGACTAGCGGGAGGAACAGATACGCAGTATTTT. Amino acids: CASSSGLAGGTDTQYF. Using reference TRBV7-2 and TRBJ2-3 for the parts outside the CDR3, the full variable domain is GAGVSQSPSNKVTEKGKDVELRCDPISGHTALYWYRQSLGQGLEFLIYFQGNSAPDKSGLPSDRFSAERTGGSVSTLTIQRTQQEDSAVYLCASSSGLAGGTDTQYFGPGTRLTVL.

V gene TRBV11-2 combines with J gene TRBJ2-2; TRBD1 aligns across 8 bases. This CDR3 spans 16 amino acids. The germline CDR1 and CDR2 sequences are SGHAT and FQNNGV. The junction had 12 bases not matched to a gene; V was cut back by 6 bases and J by 6 bases. In DNA form, the CDR3 reads TGTGCCAGCAGGGCACCCGGACAGGGATTAGCCGGGGAGCTGTTTTTT. This gives the protein CASRAPGQGLAGELFF.